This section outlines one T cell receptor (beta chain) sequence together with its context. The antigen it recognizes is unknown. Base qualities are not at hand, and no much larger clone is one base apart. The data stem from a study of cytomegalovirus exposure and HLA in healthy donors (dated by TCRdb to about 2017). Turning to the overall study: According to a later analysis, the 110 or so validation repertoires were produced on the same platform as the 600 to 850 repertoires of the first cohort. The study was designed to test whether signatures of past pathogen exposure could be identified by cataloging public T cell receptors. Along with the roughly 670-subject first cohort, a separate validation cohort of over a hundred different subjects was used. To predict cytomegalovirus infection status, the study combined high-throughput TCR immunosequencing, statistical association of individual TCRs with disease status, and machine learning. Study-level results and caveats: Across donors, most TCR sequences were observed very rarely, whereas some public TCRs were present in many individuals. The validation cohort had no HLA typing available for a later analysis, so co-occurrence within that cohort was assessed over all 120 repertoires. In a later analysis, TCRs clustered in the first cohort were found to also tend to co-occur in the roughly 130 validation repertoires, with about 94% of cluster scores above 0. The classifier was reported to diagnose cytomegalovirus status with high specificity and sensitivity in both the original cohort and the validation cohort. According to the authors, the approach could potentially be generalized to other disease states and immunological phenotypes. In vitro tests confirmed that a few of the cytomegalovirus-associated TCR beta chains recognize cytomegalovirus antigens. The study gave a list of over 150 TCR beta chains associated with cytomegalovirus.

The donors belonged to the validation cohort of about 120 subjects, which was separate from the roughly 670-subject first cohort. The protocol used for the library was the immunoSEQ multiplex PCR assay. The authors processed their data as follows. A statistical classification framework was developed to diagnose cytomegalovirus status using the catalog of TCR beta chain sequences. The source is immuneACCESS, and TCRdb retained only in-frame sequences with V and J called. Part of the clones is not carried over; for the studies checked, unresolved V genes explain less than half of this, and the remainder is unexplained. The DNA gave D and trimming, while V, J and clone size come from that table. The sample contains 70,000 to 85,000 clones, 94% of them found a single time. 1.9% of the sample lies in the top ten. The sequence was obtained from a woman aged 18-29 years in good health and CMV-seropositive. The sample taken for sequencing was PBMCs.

The DNA sequence reads TGCGCCAGCAGCCGACGGACTAGCGGGGGGATTAGCTGGACAGATACGCAGTATTTT. Its coded protein is CASSRRTSGGISWTDTQYF. The V gene is TRBV4-3 and the J gene is TRBJ2-3; 14 bases in between match TRBD2. According to the germline V gene, CDR1 reads LGHNA and CDR2 reads YSLEER. From the cysteine through the phenylalanine, the CDR3 covers 19 amino acids. Of the read, only the CDR3 DNA is kept; its 57 bases are in frame from base 1. The V end gives up 4 bases and the J end 3 bases, leaving 12 bases in the junction not matched to a gene.